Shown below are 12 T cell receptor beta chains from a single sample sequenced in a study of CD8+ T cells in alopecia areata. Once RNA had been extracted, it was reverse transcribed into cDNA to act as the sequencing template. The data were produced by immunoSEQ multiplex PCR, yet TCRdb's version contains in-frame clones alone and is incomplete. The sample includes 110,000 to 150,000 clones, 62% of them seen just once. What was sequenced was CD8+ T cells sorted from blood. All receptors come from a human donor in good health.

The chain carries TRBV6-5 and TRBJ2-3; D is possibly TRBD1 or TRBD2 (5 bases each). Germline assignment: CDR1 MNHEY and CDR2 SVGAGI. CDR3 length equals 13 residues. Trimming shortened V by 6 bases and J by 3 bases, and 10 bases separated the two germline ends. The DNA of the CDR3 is TGTGCCAGCAGCCTGGGGGTAACAGATACGCAGTATTTT. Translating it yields CASSLGVTDTQYF.

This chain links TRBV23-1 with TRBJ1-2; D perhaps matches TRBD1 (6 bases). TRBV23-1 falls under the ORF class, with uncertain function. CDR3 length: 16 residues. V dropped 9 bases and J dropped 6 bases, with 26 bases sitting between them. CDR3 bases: TGCGCCAGTAGGCGAGTAGACAGGCGGCCGGGGGATGGCTACACCTTC. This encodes CASRRVDRRPGDGYTF.

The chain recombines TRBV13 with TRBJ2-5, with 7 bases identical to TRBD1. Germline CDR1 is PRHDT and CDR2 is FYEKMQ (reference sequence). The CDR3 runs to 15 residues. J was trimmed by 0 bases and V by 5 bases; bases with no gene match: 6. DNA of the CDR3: TGTGCCAGCAGCCTGAACAGGGGACACCAAGAGACCCAGTACTTC. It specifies CASSLNRGHQETQYF.

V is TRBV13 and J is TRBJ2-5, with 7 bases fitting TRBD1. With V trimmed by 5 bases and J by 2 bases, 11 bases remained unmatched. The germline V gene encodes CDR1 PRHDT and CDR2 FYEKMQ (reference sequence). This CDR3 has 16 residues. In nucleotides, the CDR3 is TGTGCCAGCAGCCGAAGACAGGGTGGAAAGCAAGAGACCCAGTACTTC. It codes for CASSRRQGGKQETQYF.

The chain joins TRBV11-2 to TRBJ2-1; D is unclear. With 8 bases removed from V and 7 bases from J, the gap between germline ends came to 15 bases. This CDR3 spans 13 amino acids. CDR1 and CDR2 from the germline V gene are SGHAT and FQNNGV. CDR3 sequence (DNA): TGTGCCAGCTCTCGGGTCATGGGGAATGAGCAGTTCTTC. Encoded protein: CASSRVMGNEQFF.

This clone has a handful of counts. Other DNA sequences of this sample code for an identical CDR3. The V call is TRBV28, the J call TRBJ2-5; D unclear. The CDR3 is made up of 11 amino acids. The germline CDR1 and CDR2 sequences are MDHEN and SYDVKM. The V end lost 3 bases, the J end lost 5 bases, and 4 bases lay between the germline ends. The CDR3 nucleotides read TGTGCCAGCAGTTTCGGTGAGACCCAGTACTTC. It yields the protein CASSFGETQYF.

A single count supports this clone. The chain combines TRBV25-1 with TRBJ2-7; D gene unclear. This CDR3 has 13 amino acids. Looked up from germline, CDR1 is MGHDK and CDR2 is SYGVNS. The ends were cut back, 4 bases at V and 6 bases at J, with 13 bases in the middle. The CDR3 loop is CASSGTESPEQYF. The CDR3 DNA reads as TGTGCCAGCAGTGGAACAGAGTCCCCCGAGCAGTACTTC.

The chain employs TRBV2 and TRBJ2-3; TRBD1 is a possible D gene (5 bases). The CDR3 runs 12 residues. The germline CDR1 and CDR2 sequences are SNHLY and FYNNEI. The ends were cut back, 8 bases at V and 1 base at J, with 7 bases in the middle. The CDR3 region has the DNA TGTGCCAGCTGGGGCGGCACAGATACGCAGTATTTT. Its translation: CASWGGTDTQYF.

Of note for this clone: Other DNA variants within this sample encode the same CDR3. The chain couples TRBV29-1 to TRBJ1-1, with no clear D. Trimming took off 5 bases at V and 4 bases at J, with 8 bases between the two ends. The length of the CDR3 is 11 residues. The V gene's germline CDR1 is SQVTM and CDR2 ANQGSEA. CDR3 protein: CSVFGRTEAFF. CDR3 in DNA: TGCAGCGTTTTCGGCCGCACTGAAGCTTTCTTT.

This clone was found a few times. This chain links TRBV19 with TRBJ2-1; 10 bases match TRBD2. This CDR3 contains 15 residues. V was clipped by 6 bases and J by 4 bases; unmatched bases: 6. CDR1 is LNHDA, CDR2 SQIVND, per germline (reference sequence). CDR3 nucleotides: TGTGCCAGTAGGAGGACTAGCGGACAATACAATGAGCAGTTCTTC. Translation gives CASRRTSGQYNEQFF.

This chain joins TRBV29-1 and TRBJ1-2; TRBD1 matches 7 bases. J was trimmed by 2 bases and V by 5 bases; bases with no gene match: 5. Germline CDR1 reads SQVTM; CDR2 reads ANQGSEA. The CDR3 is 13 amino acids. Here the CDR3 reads CSVPGTENYGYTF. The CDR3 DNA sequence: TGCAGCGTTCCCGGGACAGAGAACTATGGCTACACCTTC. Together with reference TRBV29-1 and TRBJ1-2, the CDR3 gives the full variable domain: SAVISQKPSRDICQRGTSLTIQCQVDSQVTMMFWYRQQPGQSLTLIATANQGSEATYESGFVIDKFPISRPNLTFSTLTVSNMSPEDSSIYLCSVPGTENYGYTFGSGTRLTVV.

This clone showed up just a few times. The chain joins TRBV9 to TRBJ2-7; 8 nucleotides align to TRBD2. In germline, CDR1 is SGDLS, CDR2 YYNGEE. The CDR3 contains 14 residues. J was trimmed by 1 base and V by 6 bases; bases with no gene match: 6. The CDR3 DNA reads TGTGCCAGCACCAACACTAGCGGATCCTACGAGCAGTACTTC. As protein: CASTNTSGSYEQYF.